A single sample is the source of the 29 T cell receptor beta chains below, sequenced in a study of cytomegalovirus exposure and HLA in healthy donors. Use of 60 Vbeta and 13 Jbeta primers characterized the PCR. Clones were read by immunoSEQ multiplex PCR, and TCRdb kept only the in-frame ones, dropping some. Of 130,000 to 150,000 clones in the sample, 70% to 80% were seen once. Input material: PBMCs. The receptors derive from a woman in her 50s in good health and CMV-seronegative.

The table lists this clone with a few counts. Likely a read error: the CDR3 ends without its conserved phenylalanine or tryptophan. It is unclear where the CDR3 begins or ends on the DNA, so no DNA is shown, and the CDR3 is as TCRdb lists it. This rearrangement joins TRBV25-1 to TRBJ1-2; TRBD1, the table's D call, was not compared with the DNA. Per the germline V gene, CDR1 is MGHDK and CDR2 is SYGVNS. The CDR3 length equals 9 residues, ends included. CDR3 region: CASSEWQGR.

The chain couples TRBV2 to TRBJ1-2; the D is unclear. Germline values: CDR1 SNHLY, CDR2 FYNNEI. This CDR3 is built from 16 residues. V lost 1 base and J 1 base, leaving 13 bases between the germline ends. The CDR3 nucleotides read TGTGCCAGCAGTGAAGTCGGGGTAATACTTAACTATGGCTACACCTTC. This sequence encodes CASSEVGVILNYGYTF.

This clone was seen only once. The chain uses TRBV27 and TRBJ2-3, with D hard to call. The germline gives CDR1 MNHEY, CDR2 SMNVEV (reference sequence). The V and J ends lost 6 bases and 2 bases respectively, with 15 bases between them. This CDR3 spans 15 amino acids. The CDR3 region has the DNA TGTGCCAGCAGCCCGACACTTGGCCTCACAGATACGCAGTATTTT. Translation: CASSPTLGLTDTQYF.

CDR3 sequence reads: CASSSTGGNQPQHF. DNA for the CDR3: TGTGCCAGTAGCTCGACAGGGGGCAATCAGCCCCAGCATTTT. The chain uses TRBV19 and TRBJ1-5, with TRBD1 matching 8 bases. Looked up from germline, CDR1 is LNHDA and CDR2 is SQIVND (reference sequence). This CDR3 is 14 amino acids long. The junction had 3 bases not matched to a gene; V was cut back by 6 bases and J by 2 bases. The entire variable domain, with the rest obtained from reference TRBV19 and TRBJ1-5, is as follows: DGGITQSPKYLFRKEGQNVTLSCEQNLNHDAMYWYRQDPGQGLRLIYYSQIVNDFQKGDIAEGYSVSREKKESFPLTVTSAQKNPTAFYLCASSSTGGNQPQHFGDGTRLSIL.

The sample holds a few counts of this clone. This chain links TRBV29-1 with TRBJ1-3, with 8 positions matching TRBD1. Germline loops: CDR1 SQVTM, CDR2 ANQGSEA. This CDR3 spans 17 amino acids. V was pared by 6 bases and J by 0 bases, with 13 bases of the junction left unmatched. The CDR3 here is CSVGTGFTMNSGNTIYF. The DNA for the CDR3 is TGCAGCGTCGGGACAGGTTTTACGATGAACTCTGGAAACACCATATATTTT.

The rearrangement links TRBV4-1 to TRBJ2-6, with D perhaps TRBD1 (6 bases). Germline CDR1 and CDR2: MGHRA and YSYEKL. V gave up 0 bases and J gave up 1 base, with 7 bases separating them. The CDR3 has 16 amino acids. The CDR3 region is CASSQDRGSGANVLTF. DNA for the CDR3: TGCGCCAGCAGCCAAGACAGGGGATCTGGGGCCAACGTCCTGACTTTC.

V and J are TRBV18 and TRBJ2-3, with 8 bases aligning to TRBD1. V lost 1 base, J lost 2 bases, and 5 bases stayed unmatched. This CDR3 is 16 amino acids long. Germline V gene data show CDR1 as KGHSH and CDR2 as LQKENI. CDR3: CASSPRQGHSTDTQYF. The CDR3 nucleotides read TGTGCCAGCTCACCACGACAGGGGCATTCCACAGATACGCAGTATTTT.

This clone was observed a handful of times. This chain joins TRBV6-6 and TRBJ2-1; D possibly corresponds to TRBD1 (6 bases). CDR1 and CDR2 (germline): MNHNY, SVGAGI (reference sequence). Trimming cost V 6 bases and J 9 bases, with 18 bases left between them. The CDR3 consists of 14 residues. The CDR3 bases are TGTGCCAGCAGAACAAGACAGGACTCCGGTGAGCAGTTCTTC. Amino acid sequence: CASRTRQDSGEQFF.

This sequence joins TRBV7-9 and TRBJ1-2, with TRBD1 as a possible D gene (5 bases). The V and J ends lost 4 bases and 7 bases respectively, with 10 bases between them. The CDR3 extends over 12 amino acids. Looked up from germline, CDR1 is SEHNR and CDR2 is FQNEAQ (reference sequence). CDR3 protein: CASSSGGAGYTF. CDR3 DNA: TGTGCCAGCAGCTCCGGAGGGGCTGGCTACACCTTC.

This rearrangement joins TRBV7-2 to TRBJ2-5; D not resolved. This CDR3 has 12 residues. The V end lost 5 bases, the J end lost 2 bases, and 6 bases lay between the germline ends. Germline V CDR1 and CDR2: SGHTA, FQGNSA. The CDR3 nucleotides read TGTGCCAGCAGCCAAAATCAAGAGACCCAGTACTTC. It is translated as CASSQNQETQYF.

There are a few counts of this clone. V and J are TRBV27 and TRBJ2-5; 12 nucleotides match TRBD2. The V and J ends lost 7 bases and 1 base, in that order; junction bases with no gene match: 4. Per germline, CDR1 MNHEY and CDR2 SMNVEV (reference sequence). This CDR3 has 15 amino acids. The CDR3 nucleotides read TGTGCCAGCAAGACTAGCGGGGGTCGCCAAGAGACCCAGTACTTC. Amino acid sequence: CASKTSGGRQETQYF.

This clone was counted once. The chain is built from TRBV14 and TRBJ2-7, with TRBD2 as a possible D gene (7 bases). The CDR3 contains 12 residues. V was trimmed by 1 base and J by 12 bases, leaving 13 bases between them. Germline lookup yields CDR1 SGHDN and CDR2 FVKESK. Here the CDR3 reads CASSQGEGHRYF. The CDR3 region has the DNA TGTGCCAGCAGCCAAGGGGAGGGACATCGGTACTTC.

CDR3 in DNA: TGTGCCAGCATGATTACCCGGACAGGTTCTTACGAGCAGTACTTC. This translates into CASMITRTGSYEQYF. The chain has TRBV13 and TRBJ2-7; 7 nucleotides align to TRBD1. Germline loops: CDR1 PRHDT, CDR2 FYEKMQ (reference sequence). CDR3 length: 15 amino acids. The junction had 13 bases not matched to a gene; V was cut back by 7 bases and J by 4 bases. The full variable domain, with the rest looked up from reference TRBV13 and TRBJ2-7, is AAGVIQSPRHLIKEKRETATLKCYPIPRHDTVYWYQQGPGQDPQFLISFYEKMQSDKGSIPDRFSAQQFSDYHSELNMSSLELGDSALYFCASMITRTGSYEQYFGPGTRLTVT.

This clone was seen only a few times. CDR3 in amino acids: CASSLETGRETQYF. In nucleotides, the CDR3 is TGCGCCAGCAGCTTGGAGACAGGTCGAGAGACCCAGTACTTC. The chain links TRBV5-1 to TRBJ2-5; D is perhaps TRBD1 (6 bases). Looked up from germline, CDR1 is SGHRS and CDR2 is YFSETQ. V dropped 0 bases and J dropped 4 bases, with 10 bases sitting between them. This CDR3 has 14 residues.

The rearrangement links TRBV7-2 to TRBJ2-3; 8 bases agree with TRBD2. V was clipped by 5 bases and J by 0 bases; unmatched bases: 7. Germline lookup yields CDR1 SGHTA and CDR2 FQGNSA. This CDR3 has 16 amino acids. The CDR3 protein is CASSQPSGPSTDTQYF. In DNA, the CDR3 is TGTGCCAGCAGCCAGCCTAGCGGGCCAAGCACAGATACGCAGTATTTT.

CDR3 DNA sequence: TGTGCCAGCAGCCAAGATAGTTCAGGGATTAATTCACCCCTCCACTTT. The encoded protein is CASSQDSSGINSPLHF. V and J are TRBV4-2 and TRBJ1-6; D is perhaps TRBD1 (5 bases). The CDR3 is 16 residues long. Trimming stripped 0 bases from V and 6 bases from J, with 12 bases between. CDR1 LGHNA and CDR2 YNFKEQ come from the germline V gene.

The chain has TRBV6-1 and TRBJ1-4; no clear D gene. The CDR3 is 15 amino acids. The V and J ends lost 5 bases and 8 bases respectively, with 18 bases between them. Germline CDR1 MNHNS, CDR2 SASEGT. The CDR3 DNA follows: TGTGCCAGCAGTCCTCAAATTAATGCTGAGGAAAAACTGTTTTTT. Translating it yields CASSPQINAEEKLFF.

The genes are TRBV2 and TRBJ1-5, with D possibly matching TRBD1 (5 bases). The CDR3 spans 13 residues. V lost 8 bases and J 2 bases, leaving 10 bases between the germline ends. Per the germline V gene, CDR1 is SNHLY and CDR2 is FYNNEI. The DNA of the CDR3 is TGTGCCAGCGCCCCCAGGGGCAATCAGCCCCAGCATTTT. This gives the protein CASAPRGNQPQHF.

The J gene is TRBJ1-1, the V gene TRBV2; D not certain. The ends were cut back, 6 bases at V and 6 bases at J, with 20 bases in the middle. CDR1 SNHLY and CDR2 FYNNEI come from the germline V gene. This CDR3 has 15 residues. This chain's CDR3 is CASSPYPRRTAEAFF. In DNA, the CDR3 is TGTGCCAGCAGCCCCTATCCCCGTCGCACCGCTGAAGCTTTCTTT.

The rearrangement joins TRBV11-2 to TRBJ1-1; possibly TRBD1 for D (5 bases). The CDR3 totals 15 residues. Germline assignment: CDR1 SGHAT and CDR2 FQNNGV. The V gene lost 6 bases and the J gene lost 4 bases, with 18 bases spanning the gap. CDR3 sequence reads: CASSIGRGTGTEAFF. The CDR3, as DNA: TGTGCCAGCAGTATTGGGCGGGGGACGGGCACTGAAGCTTTCTTT.

This clone was picked up one time. The chain carries TRBV6-1 and TRBJ1-2; D may be TRBD1 (6 bases). Trimming took off 2 bases at V and 5 bases at J, with 18 bases between the two ends. Germline V lookup: CDR1 MNHNS, CDR2 SASEGT. The CDR3 covers 16 residues. As DNA, the CDR3 is TGTGCCAGCAGTGAATTTACAGGGCTACCCCTGTATGGCTACACCTTC. Its translation is CASSEFTGLPLYGYTF.

This clone was recorded only once. This chain joins TRBV5-8 and TRBJ1-2; maybe TRBD1 (6 bases). V dropped 2 bases and J dropped 6 bases, with 11 bases sitting between them. The CDR3 is 13 amino acids. In germline, CDR1 is SGHTS, CDR2 YDEGEE. The CDR3 bases are TGTGCCAGCAGCTTATGGACAGTAAATGGCTACACCTTC. Protein product: CASSLWTVNGYTF.

As to this clone: Compared with germline, one end of the junction differs, possibly owing to a read error. The chain links TRBV7-7 to TRBJ2-2; 8 bases match TRBD1. Germline-derived CDR1 and CDR2 are SSHAT and FNYEAQ (reference sequence). This CDR3 is built from 17 residues. CDR3 bases: TGTGCTAGCAGCTTAGCGTACCTACAGGGGGATCTTGGTAAGCTGTTTTTT. The encoded protein is CASSLAYLQGDLGKLFF.

J is TRBJ2-7 and V is TRBV5-1; 12 bases line up with TRBD2. The CDR3 is 15 residues long. In germline, CDR1 is SGHRS, CDR2 YFSETQ. V was clipped by 0 bases and J by 4 bases; unmatched bases: 2. In DNA form, the CDR3 reads TGCGCCAGCAGCTTGGTGACTAGCGGGGGTTACGAGCAGTACTTC. Its translation is CASSLVTSGGYEQYF.

The CDR3 here is CASSQGPRTDLNYGYTF. CDR3 DNA: TGCGCCAGCAGCCAGGGCCCTCGGACAGACCTAAACTATGGCTACACCTTC. The chain has TRBV4-1 and TRBJ1-2; a possible D gene is TRBD1 (6 bases). This CDR3 is built from 17 residues. Germline lookup yields CDR1 MGHRA and CDR2 YSYEKL. V was clipped by 3 bases and J by 2 bases, with 19 bases between them.

This chain uses TRBV27 with TRBJ1-1; TRBD1 is a possible D gene (5 bases). Germline CDR1 is MNHEY and CDR2 is SMNVEV (reference sequence). This CDR3 is 14 amino acids long. Trimming stripped 2 bases from V and 1 base from J, with 8 bases between. The CDR3 sequence: CASSLGGGNTEAFF. As DNA, the CDR3 is TGTGCCAGCAGTTTAGGGGGGGGGAACACTGAAGCTTTCTTT.

The chain has TRBV19 and TRBJ1-1; TRBD1 might be the D (5 bases). The CDR3 is made up of 16 amino acids. The V end was cut by 9 bases, the J end by 0 bases, with 20 bases between. CDR1 is LNHDA, CDR2 SQIVND, per germline (reference sequence). DNA of the CDR3: TGTGCCAGCTCGTTAGGCAGGGAAAGGGTGAACACTGAAGCTTTCTTT. Its protein product is CASSLGRERVNTEAFF.

The chain has TRBV7-2 and TRBJ2-3; D not resolved. Germline CDR1 is SGHTA and CDR2 is FQGNSA. V shed 5 bases and J shed 0 bases, with 3 bases lying between them. CDR3 length equals 12 residues. CDR3 loop: CASSPSTDTQYF. The CDR3 DNA is TGTGCCAGCAGCCCTAGCACAGATACGCAGTATTTT.

The CDR3 nucleotides read TGTGCCAGCTCCGTGGGCAGGCTCAATGAGCAGTTCTTC. Translating gives CASSVGRLNEQFF. The chain employs TRBV6-6 and TRBJ2-1; D uncertain. This CDR3 spans 13 amino acids. The V gene lost 8 bases and the J gene lost 6 bases, with 14 bases spanning the gap. CDR1 and CDR2 from the germline V gene are MNHNY and SVGAGI (reference sequence).